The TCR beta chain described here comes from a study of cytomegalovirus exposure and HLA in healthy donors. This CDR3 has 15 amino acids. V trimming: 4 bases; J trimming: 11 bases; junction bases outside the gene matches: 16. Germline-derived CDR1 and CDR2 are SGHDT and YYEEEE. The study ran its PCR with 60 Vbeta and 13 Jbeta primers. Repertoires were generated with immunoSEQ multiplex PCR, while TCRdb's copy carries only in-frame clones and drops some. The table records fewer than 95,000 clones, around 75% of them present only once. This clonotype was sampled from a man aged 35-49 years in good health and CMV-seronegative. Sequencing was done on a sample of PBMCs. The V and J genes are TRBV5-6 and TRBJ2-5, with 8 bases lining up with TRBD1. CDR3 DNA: TGTGCCAGCAGCGTCCCAGGGGGCCCCCCCACCGTGCAGTACTTC. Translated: CASSVPGGPPTVQYF.